The rows below give T cell receptor beta chains drawn from one sample of a study of T cells in Graves' hyperthyroidism and ophthalmopathy. MiXCR was run by TCRdb on the multiplex PCR reads, yielding one entry per CDR3 protein. The repertoire consists of 550,000 to 650,000 distinct CDR3 sequences, with 12% to 15% occurring once and the leading ten covering more than 11%. Sequencing used blood. The receptors derive from a middle-aged woman with Graves' hyperthyroidism. CDR3s include the opening cysteine and the closing phenylalanine or tryptophan.

V gene: TRBV7-3
CDR3 protein: CASSLSVDNEQFF

V gene: TRBV28
CDR3 protein: CASSTPRGLNTEAFF

V gene: TRBV15
CDR3 protein: CATSRGSGRYEQYF

V gene: TRBV29-1
CDR3 protein: CSVRKETQYF

V gene: TRBV2
CDR3 protein: CASRADPWSTGELFF

V gene: TRBV12-3/TRBV12-4
CDR3 protein: CASSPGRGSTDTQYF

V gene: TRBV6-1
CDR3 protein: CASSWGQGAYEQYF

V gene: TRBV7-9
CDR3 protein: CATAIGQGGETQYF

V gene: TRBV2
CDR3 protein: CASSADYEQYF

V gene: TRBV18
CDR3 protein: CASSPGVVGRTNEKLFF

V gene: TRBV30
CDR3 protein: CAWSVRWSGELDEQFF

V gene: TRBV28
CDR3 protein: CASRYKPTSITGYGTQYF

V gene: TRBV25-1
CDR3 protein: CASRRTGGSNSPLHF

V gene: TRBV5-5
CDR3 protein: CASSKGAGRDSPLHF

V gene: TRBV25-1
CDR3 protein: CASSDLAQSNEQFF

V gene: TRBV11-2
CDR3 protein: CASSALRGPSNEKLFF

V gene: TRBV3-1
CDR3 protein: CASSHLAGGTNEQFF

V gene: TRBV20-1
CDR3 protein: CSARQPGHQYNEQFF

V gene: TRBV7-8
CDR3 protein: CASSVTGTVVNIQYF

V gene: TRBV2
CDR3 protein: CASTKRDNTGELFF

V gene: TRBV28
CDR3 protein: CASSKDAAEQYF

V gene: TRBV7-2
CDR3 protein: CASSPHPSTGTQYF

V gene: TRBV2
CDR3 protein: CASGGGEQFF

V gene: TRBV28
CDR3 protein: CASSSGPDGATEAFF

V gene: TRBV5-6
CDR3 protein: CASSLDSYSEQFF

V gene: TRBV5-5
CDR3 protein: CASSFSLAADTQYF

V gene: TRBV4-1
CDR3 protein: CASSYKPGSSYNEQFF

V gene: TRBV28
CDR3 protein: CASSDGTGGIYEQYF

V gene: TRBV6-1
CDR3 protein: CASSEYSQGSYEQYF

V gene: TRBV3-1
CDR3 protein: CASSHGRRTGWETQYF

V gene: TRBV20-1
CDR3 protein: CSARQTGANTEAFF

V gene: TRBV11-2
CDR3 protein: CASSLSLGGTDTQYF

V gene: TRBV11-3
CDR3 protein: CASSPGGAPNTGELFF

V gene: TRBV5-1
CDR3 protein: CASSLGTGALGANVLTF

V gene: TRBV30
CDR3 protein: CAWSGRDSQETQYF

V gene: TRBV11-2
CDR3 protein: CASSLAVESEQYF

V gene: TRBV9
CDR3 protein: CASSAGTGASPDTQYF

V gene: TRBV20-1
CDR3 protein: CSARDRGRAQNEKLFF

V gene: TRBV3-1
CDR3 protein: CASSQDGVAVDEQYF

V gene: TRBV11-2
CDR3 protein: CASSLRGSYNEQFF

V gene: TRBV18
CDR3 protein: CASSPGVREKLFF

V gene: TRBV2
CDR3 protein: CASSPWSGEETQYF

V gene: TRBV9
CDR3 protein: CASSVGPGSGNTIYF

V gene: TRBV28
CDR3 protein: CATDRFKDEQYF

V gene: TRBV28
CDR3 protein: CASKGSRGVTDTQYF

V gene: TRBV18
CDR3 protein: CASSPPAARPNEKLFF

V gene: TRBV24-1
CDR3 protein: CATSVLAGTGELFF